This T cell receptor (beta chain) stems from a study of T-cell memory formation after mild COVID-19. Study-wide results and limits: Pre-infection memory showed some responding clones, and this suggested that cross-reactive memory joined. Contracting clones, day 15 to 85, had balanced CD4/CD8, and later expanders favored CD4+.

CDR3 length: 17 residues. V was clipped by 0 bases and J by 0 bases, with 12 bases between them. Germline assignment: CDR1 SNHLY and CDR2 FYNNEI. The sample holds many counts of this clonotype. Its antigen is undetermined. 5'RACE with constant-segment primers built TCRalpha and TCRbeta cDNA libraries with UMIs. TCRdb re-called the 5' RACE reads with MiXCR, one entry per CDR3 protein. The sample records about 200,000 distinct CDR3 sequences, 9.5% being singletons. Sequences were obtained from PBMCs or a T cell subset sorted from them (not recorded which). This sequence joins TRBV2 and TRBJ2-4, with unresolved D. The TCR comes from a man aged 18 to 29 who had mild COVID-19 (a few samples of this study predate the infection). Cell type and time point are not known. CDR3 loop: CASSEAADILAKNIQYF. CDR3 nucleotide sequence: TGTGCCAGCAGTGAAGCCGCCGACATACTAGCCAAAAACATTCAGTACTTC. The whole variable domain, filled in from reference TRBV2 and TRBJ2-4, reads EPEVTQTPSHQVTQMGQEVILRCVPISNHLYFYWYRQILGQKVEFLVSFYNNEISEKSEIFDDQFSVERPDGSNFTLKIRSTKLEDSAMYFCASSEAADILAKNIQYFGAGTRLSVL.